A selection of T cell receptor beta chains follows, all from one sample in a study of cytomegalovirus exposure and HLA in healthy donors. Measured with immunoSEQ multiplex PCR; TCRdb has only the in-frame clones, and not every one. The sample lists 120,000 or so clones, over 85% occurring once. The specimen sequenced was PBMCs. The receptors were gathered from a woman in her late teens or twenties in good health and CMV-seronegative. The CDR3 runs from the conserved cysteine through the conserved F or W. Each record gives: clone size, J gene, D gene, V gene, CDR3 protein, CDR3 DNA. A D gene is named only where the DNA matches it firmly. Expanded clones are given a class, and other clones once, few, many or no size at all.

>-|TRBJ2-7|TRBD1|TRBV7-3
CASSSKPGQGLYEQYF
TGTGCCAGCAGCTCTAAACCGGGACAGGGTCTCTACGAGCAGTACTTC
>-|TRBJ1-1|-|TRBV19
CASSFRATEAFF
TGTGCCAGTAGCTTCAGGGCCACTGAAGCTTTCTTT
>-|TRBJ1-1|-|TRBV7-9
CASSLLGAAESAFF
TGTGCCAGCAGCTTACTCGGCGCGGCTGAGTCAGCTTTCTTT
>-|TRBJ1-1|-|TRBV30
CASQEGGNTEAFF
TGTGCCTCTCAGGAAGGGGGGAACACTGAAGCTTTCTTT
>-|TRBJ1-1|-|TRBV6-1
CASRAEGGYTEAFF
TGTGCCAGCCGGGCTGAGGGTGGGTACACTGAAGCTTTCTTT
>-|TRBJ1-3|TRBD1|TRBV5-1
CASSPGQLTGNTIYF
TGCGCCAGCAGCCCGGGACAGCTCACTGGAAACACCATATATTTT
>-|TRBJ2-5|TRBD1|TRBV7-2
CASSTTGTGEETQYF
TGTGCCAGCAGCACAACCGGGACAGGGGAAGAGACCCAGTACTTC
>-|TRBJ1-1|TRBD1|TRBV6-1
CASSEHGTGRCEAFF
TGTGCCAGCAGTGAACACGGGACAGGGAGGTGTGAAGCTTTCTTT
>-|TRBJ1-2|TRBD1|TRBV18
CASSTGTGGADYGYTF
TGTGCCAGTTCAACCGGGACAGGGGGCGCTGACTATGGCTACACCTTC
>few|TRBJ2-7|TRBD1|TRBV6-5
CASEDRVRYEQYF
TGTGCCAGCGAGGACAGGGTGCGGTACGAGCAGTACTTC
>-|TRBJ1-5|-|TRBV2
CASRPTGTPLNQPQHF
TGTGCCAGCAGACCCACCGGGACACCCTTGAATCAGCCCCAGCATTTT
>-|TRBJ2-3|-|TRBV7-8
CASSEELARRTDTQYF
TGTGCCAGCAGCGAAGAACTAGCCCGACGCACAGATACGCAGTATTTT
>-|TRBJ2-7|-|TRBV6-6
CASSISDNSYEQYF
TGTGCCAGCAGTATCTCAGACAACTCCTACGAGCAGTACTTC
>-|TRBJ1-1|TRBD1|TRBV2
CASRSTGTANTEAFF
TGTGCCAGCAGGAGTACCGGGACAGCCAACACTGAAGCTTTCTTT
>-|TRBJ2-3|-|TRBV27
CASQRGRRGTDTQYF
TGTGCCAGCCAACGTGGGAGACGGGGCACAGATACGCAGTATTTT
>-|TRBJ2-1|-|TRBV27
CATRDSQTLTKNNEQFF
TGTGCCACCCGGGACTCTCAAACCTTAACTAAAAACAATGAGCAGTTCTTC